The clone carrying this TCR beta chain was seen more than once but under ten times. A sample-barcoded 5' primer and a J-beta primer mix were used in a second PCR of roughly 7 to 12 cycles. Via MiXCR, TCRdb re-called the 5' RACE reads, giving one row per CDR3 protein. The sample consists of some 710,000 distinct CDR3 sequences, about 20% of them appearing once. The data were taken from a study of blood T cells in healthy people across ages. Sequenced input: blood. This receptor was taken from a man in his 70s in good health.

In DNA, the CDR3 is TGTGCCAGCAGCGGGGGCCCCGGGCAAGGAACCCAGTACTTC. Protein sequence: CASSGGPGQGTQYF. The chain recombines TRBV14 with TRBJ2-5; D might be TRBD1 (6 bases). V dropped 5 bases and J dropped 8 bases, with 18 bases sitting between them. Germline CDR1 is SGHDN and CDR2 is FVKESK. This CDR3 spans 14 amino acids.